These 17 T cell receptor beta chains share one sample of origin, sequenced in a study of blood T cells in healthy people across ages. A second PCR of 7 to 11 cycles used a sample-barcoded 5' primer and a J-beta primer mix. TCRdb called the 5' RACE reads again in MiXCR, with one record for every CDR3 protein. The table shows about 640,000 distinct CDR3 sequences, with roughly 58% occurring only once. The sample consisted of blood. Receptor source: a man aged 55 to 70 in good health.

This clonotype was seen more than once but under ten times. The chain has TRBV2 and TRBJ2-7, with TRBD2 matching over 11 bases. The germline V gene has CDR1 SNHLY and CDR2 FYNNEI. The J segment lost 2 bases and the V segment lost 7 bases, leaving 4 bases of the junction unmatched. The CDR3 extends over 14 amino acids. The CDR3 nucleotides read TGTGCCAGCAAGGGACTAGCGGCCACCTACGAGCAGTACTTC. Translating gives CASKGLAATYEQYF.

This chain uses TRBV19 with TRBJ1-2; D is unclear. The germline V gene encodes CDR1 LNHDA and CDR2 SQIVND (reference sequence). Trimming stripped 3 bases from V and 4 bases from J, with 12 bases between. CDR3 length: 14 residues. The CDR3, as DNA: TGTGCCAGTAGTATCGGGCAGCCAGTCTATGGCTACACCTTC. It yields the protein CASSIGQPVYGYTF.

CDR3 sequence (DNA): TGTGCCAGCAGCGACGGAGGAGGGAGCCGTCCTAACTATGGCTACACCTTC. Translation: CASSDGGGSRPNYGYTF. The genes are TRBV9 and TRBJ1-2; the D is unclear. Germline CDR1 and CDR2: SGDLS and YYNGEE. The CDR3 has 17 residues. Deletions cut 3 bases from V and 0 bases from J, with 18 bases between.

The V call is TRBV20-1, the J call TRBJ2-1; D is undetermined. Between the trimmed V and J ends, which lost 3 bases and 9 bases, there was a span of 15 bases. This CDR3 region has 13 residues. From germline, CDR1 is DFQATT and CDR2 SNEGSKA (reference sequence). The CDR3 loop reads CSASPDMGIEQFF. CDR3 DNA sequence: TGCAGTGCTAGCCCCGATATGGGGATTGAGCAGTTCTTC.

This clonotype was seen only a few times. The rearrangement links TRBV6-2 or TRBV6-3 to TRBJ1-2; 7 bases are shared with TRBD1. The CDR3 length is 13 residues. CDR1 MNHEY and CDR2 SVGEGT come from the germline V gene. Trimming cost V 7 bases and J 4 bases; bases outside gene matches: 6. The CDR3 sequence: CASNNRGLYGYTF. CDR3 sequence (DNA): TGTGCCAGCAATAATAGGGGGCTCTATGGCTACACCTTC.

This chain uses TRBV24-1 with TRBJ2-5; the D gene is possibly TRBD1 (6 bases). The CDR3 spans 15 residues. V gave up 5 bases and J gave up 5 bases, with 17 bases separating them. Germline CDR1 and CDR2: KGHDR and SFDVKD. CDR3 sequence (DNA): TGTGCCACCAGTGCCCCTTCAGAGGGGGAGGAGACCCAGTACTTC. Residues: CATSAPSEGEETQYF.

The gene calls are TRBV7-7 and TRBJ1-1, with no clear D. Germline V gene sequence: CDR1 SSHAT, CDR2 FNYEAQ (reference sequence). Trimming cost V 5 bases and J 2 bases, with 9 bases left between them. CDR3 length equals 13 residues. The DNA of the CDR3 is TGTGCCAGCAGCCCTACACCTAACACTGAAGCTTTCTTT. This codes for CASSPTPNTEAFF.

The CDR3 loop reads CASSLVAGQPYNSPLHF. The CDR3 DNA sequence: TGTGCCAGCAGCTTAGTAGCCGGACAGCCCTATAATTCACCCCTCCACTTT. The V gene is TRBV11-2, the J gene TRBJ1-6, with a weak D call TRBD1 (6 bases). Trimming took off 1 base at V and 2 bases at J, with 12 bases between the two ends. The CDR3 is 17 amino acids. Looked up from germline, CDR1 is SGHAT and CDR2 is FQNNGV.

Turning to this clonotype: A read error is possible here, since a much larger clone lies one base away. The genes are TRBV28 and TRBJ2-1; 8 bases align to TRBD1. Per the germline V gene, CDR1 is MDHEN and CDR2 is SYDVKM. The CDR3 is 17 residues long. CDR3 loop: CASRTTQGVRSYNGQFF. CDR3 bases: TGTGCCAGCAGAACTACACAGGGGGTAAGATCCTACAATGGGCAGTTCTTC.

V is TRBV29-1 and J is TRBJ2-3, with D tentatively TRBD2 (5 bases). The germline V gene encodes CDR1 SQVTM and CDR2 ANQGSEA. The CDR3 loop spans 15 amino acids. V lost 7 bases and J lost 0, with 17 bases in between. This CDR3 is CSAVYGVLSTDTQYF. The CDR3 DNA reads TGCAGCGCCGTGTACGGGGTCCTTAGCACAGATACGCAGTATTTT.

The sample holds a few counts of this clonotype. The CDR3 region has the DNA TGTGCCAGCAGTTACACCCGGGACCTTACAGATACGCAGTATTTT. Amino acids: CASSYTRDLTDTQYF. J is TRBJ2-3 and V is TRBV6-2 or TRBV6-3; the D gene could be TRBD1 or TRBD2 (5 bases each). The CDR3 loop spans 15 amino acids. Between the trimmed V and J ends, which lost 2 bases and 3 bases, there was a span of 12 bases. The germline CDR1 and CDR2 sequences are MNHEY and SVGEGT.

This clonotype was seen a handful of times. The chain employs TRBV20-1 and TRBJ2-5, with D maybe TRBD1 (6 bases). V shed 2 bases and J shed 1 base, with 8 bases lying between them. Germline CDR1 and CDR2: DFQATT and SNEGSKA (reference sequence). The CDR3 spans 13 residues. The DNA of the CDR3 is TGCAGTGCTAGAAAGGGGGTCCAAGAGACCCAGTACTTC. Translating it yields CSARKGVQETQYF.

The V gene is TRBV9, the J gene TRBJ2-4, with D perhaps TRBD1 (6 bases). CDR1 and CDR2 (germline): SGDLS, YYNGEE. The CDR3 is 17 amino acids. The V end lost 3 bases, the J end lost 1 base, and 17 bases lay between the germline ends. The CDR3 coding sequence is TGTGCCAGCAGCGCGCCCCGGGACCAGGGGGCCAAAAACATTCAGTACTTC. This gives the protein CASSAPRDQGAKNIQYF.

The chain recombines TRBV7-9 with TRBJ1-4; 10 nucleotides line up with TRBD1. Germline CDR1 SEHNR, CDR2 FQNEAQ (reference sequence). After removal of 5 bases from V and 8 bases from J, the junction contained 17 bases not matched to a gene. This CDR3 comprises 18 residues. Here the CDR3 reads CASSLLRGTGVAREKLFF. In DNA, the CDR3 is TGTGCCAGCAGCCTCTTGAGGGGGACAGGGGTCGCACGCGAAAAACTGTTTTTT.

This chain links TRBV7-9 with TRBJ2-4; 8 nucleotides agree with TRBD2. The DNA matches TRBJ2-7 better at its end, which makes the J call doubtful. The CDR3 loop spans 13 amino acids. Germline loops: CDR1 SEHNR, CDR2 FQNEAQ (reference sequence). The CDR3 spells CASSLAAGGEQYF. CDR3 sequence (DNA): TGTGCCAGCAGCTTAGCGGCGGGGGGCGAGCAGTACTTC.

Concerning this clonotype itself: It may be a read error: a sequence one base away is much more abundant. The genes are TRBV4-1 and TRBJ2-1; 12 positions match TRBD2. The CDR3 covers 19 residues. Germline lookup yields CDR1 MGHRA and CDR2 YSYEKL. Here the CDR3 reads CASSQELAGGLRSHNEQFF. The CDR3 nucleotides are TGCGCCAGCAGCCAAGAACTAGCGGGGGGCTTACGCTCCCACAATGAGCAGTTCTTC.

V gene TRBV7-2 combines with J gene TRBJ1-1, with 7 bases that match TRBD1. Germline-derived CDR1 and CDR2 are SGHTA and FQGNSA. Trimming removed 8 bases from V and 1 base from J; junction bases left unmatched: 4. The CDR3 contains 13 residues. In DNA, the CDR3 is TGTGCCAGCCAGACAGGGCAGAACACTGAAGCTTTCTTT. Translating gives CASQTGQNTEAFF.